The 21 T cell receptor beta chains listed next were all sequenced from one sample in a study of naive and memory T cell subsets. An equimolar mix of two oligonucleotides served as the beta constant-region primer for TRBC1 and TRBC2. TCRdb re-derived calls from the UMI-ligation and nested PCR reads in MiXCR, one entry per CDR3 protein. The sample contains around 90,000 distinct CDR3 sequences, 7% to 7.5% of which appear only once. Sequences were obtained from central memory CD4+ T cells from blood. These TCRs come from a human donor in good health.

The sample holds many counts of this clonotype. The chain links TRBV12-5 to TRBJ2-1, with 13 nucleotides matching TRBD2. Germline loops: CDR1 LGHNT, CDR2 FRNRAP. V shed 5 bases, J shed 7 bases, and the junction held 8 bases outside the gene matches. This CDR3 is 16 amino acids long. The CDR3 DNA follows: TGTGCTAGTGGTCGGACTAGCGGGAGTTCGGGGAATGAGCAGTTCTTC. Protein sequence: CASGRTSGSSGNEQFF.

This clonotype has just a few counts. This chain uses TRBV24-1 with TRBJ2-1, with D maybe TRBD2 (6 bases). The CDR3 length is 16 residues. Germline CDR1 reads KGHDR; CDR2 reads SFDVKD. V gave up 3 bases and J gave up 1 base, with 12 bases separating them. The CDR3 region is CATSDAGSGSYNEQFF. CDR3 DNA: TGTGCCACCAGTGATGCGGGGTCCGGGTCCTACAATGAGCAGTTCTTC.

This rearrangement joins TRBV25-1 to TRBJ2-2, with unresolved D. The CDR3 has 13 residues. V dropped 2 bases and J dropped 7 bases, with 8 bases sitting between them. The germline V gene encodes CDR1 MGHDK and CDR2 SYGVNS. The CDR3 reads CASSENYNGELFF. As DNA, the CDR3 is TGTGCCAGCAGTGAAAATTACAACGGGGAGCTGTTTTTT.

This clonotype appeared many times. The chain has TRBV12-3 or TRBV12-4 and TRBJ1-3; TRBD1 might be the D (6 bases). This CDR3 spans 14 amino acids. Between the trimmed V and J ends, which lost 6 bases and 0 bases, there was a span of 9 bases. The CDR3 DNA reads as TGTGCCAGCAGGCGGACAGACTCTGGAAACACCATATATTTT. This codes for CASRRTDSGNTIYF.

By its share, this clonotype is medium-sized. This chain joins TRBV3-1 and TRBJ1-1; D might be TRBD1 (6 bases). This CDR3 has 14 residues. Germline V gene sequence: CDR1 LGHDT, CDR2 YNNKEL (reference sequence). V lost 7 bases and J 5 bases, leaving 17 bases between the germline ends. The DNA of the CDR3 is TGTGCCAGCACCCAGCGAGGGGGGTGGACTGAAGCTTTCTTT. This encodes CASTQRGGWTEAFF.

The chain's CDR3 is CSVVGASYEQYF. In nucleotides, the CDR3 is TGCAGCGTTGTCGGGGCTTCCTACGAGCAGTACTTC. The genes are TRBV29-1 and TRBJ2-7; D is tentatively TRBD1 or TRBD2 (5 bases each). Looked up from germline, CDR1 is SQVTM and CDR2 is ANQGSEA. CDR3 length equals 12 residues. The V and J ends lost 4 bases and 1 base respectively, with 8 bases between them.

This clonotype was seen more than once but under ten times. CDR3 sequence reads: CASSPPRSGGPSYEQYF. The CDR3 nucleotides are TGTGCCAGCTCACCGCCGCGTAGCGGGGGGCCCTCCTACGAGCAGTACTTC. The V and J genes are TRBV18 and TRBJ2-7; 10 positions agree with TRBD2. V lost 3 bases and J lost 0; bases outside the gene matches: 8. This CDR3 is built from 17 residues. From germline, CDR1 is KGHSH and CDR2 LQKENI.

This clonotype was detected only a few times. This CDR3 is CASSAGQAPSGANVLTF. The CDR3 region has the DNA TGTGCCAGCAGCGCCGGACAGGCCCCCTCTGGGGCCAACGTCCTGACTTTC. The chain recombines TRBV7-8 with TRBJ2-6; 7 bases line up with TRBD1. Germline-derived CDR1 and CDR2 are SGHVS and FQNEAQ. CDR3 length equals 17 residues. Losses at the gene ends were 5 bases for V and 0 bases for J; bases not matched to a gene: 7.

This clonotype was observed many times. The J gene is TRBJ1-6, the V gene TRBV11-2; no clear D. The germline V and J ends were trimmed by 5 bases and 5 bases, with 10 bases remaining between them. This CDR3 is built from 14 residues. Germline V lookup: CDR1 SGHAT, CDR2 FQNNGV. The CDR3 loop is CASSPNSNNSPLHF. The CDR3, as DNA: TGTGCCAGCAGCCCAAATTCGAATAATTCACCCCTCCACTTT.

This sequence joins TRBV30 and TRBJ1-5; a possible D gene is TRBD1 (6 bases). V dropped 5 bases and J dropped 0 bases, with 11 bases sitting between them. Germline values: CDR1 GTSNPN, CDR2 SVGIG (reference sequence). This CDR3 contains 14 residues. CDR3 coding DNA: TGTGCCTGGGCTGGGGGCTATAGCAATCAGCCCCAGCATTTT. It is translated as CAWAGGYSNQPQHF.

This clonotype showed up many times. CDR3 region: CAWIPGTATYEQYF. CDR3 nucleotide sequence: TGTGCCTGGATCCCCGGGACCGCAACCTACGAGCAGTACTTC. The V call is TRBV30, the J call TRBJ2-7; D may match TRBD1 or TRBD2 (5 bases each). Germline CDR1 is GTSNPN and CDR2 is SVGIG (reference sequence). This CDR3 spans 14 amino acids. V was trimmed by 4 bases and J by 2 bases, leaving 15 bases between them.

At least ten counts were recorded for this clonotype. CDR3 sequence (DNA): TGTGCCAGCTCACGGGCGGATACCTACGAGCAGTACTTC. Its protein is CASSRADTYEQYF. The chain combines TRBV18 with TRBJ2-7; D not resolved. This CDR3 region has 13 residues. Germline V CDR1 and CDR2: KGHSH, LQKENI. The ends were cut back, 4 bases at V and 2 bases at J, with 9 bases in the middle.

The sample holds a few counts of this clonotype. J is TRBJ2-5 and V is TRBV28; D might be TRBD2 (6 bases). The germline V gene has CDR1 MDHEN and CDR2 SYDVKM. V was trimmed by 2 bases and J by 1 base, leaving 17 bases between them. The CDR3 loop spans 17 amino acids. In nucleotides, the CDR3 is TGTGCCAGCAGTTTACAGCAGGGCGGGGCCCTCCAAGAGACCCAGTACTTC. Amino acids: CASSLQQGGALQETQYF.

CDR3 DNA sequence: TGTGCCAGCCTCCCGGGGGGCTCTGGGGCCAACGTCCTGACTTTC. Protein: CASLPGGSGANVLTF. The rearrangement joins TRBV19 to TRBJ2-6; 7 bases line up with TRBD2. Unmatched junction bases numbered 5, after V lost 9 bases and J lost 0 bases. The CDR3 is 15 residues long. Germline assignment: CDR1 LNHDA and CDR2 SQIVND (reference sequence).

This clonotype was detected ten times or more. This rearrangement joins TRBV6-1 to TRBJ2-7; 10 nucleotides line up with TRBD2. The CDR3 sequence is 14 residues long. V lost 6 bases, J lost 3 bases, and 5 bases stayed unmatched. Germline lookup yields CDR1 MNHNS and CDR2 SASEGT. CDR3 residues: CASRRTSGNYEQYF. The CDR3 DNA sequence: TGTGCCAGCAGAAGGACTAGCGGTAACTACGAGCAGTACTTC.

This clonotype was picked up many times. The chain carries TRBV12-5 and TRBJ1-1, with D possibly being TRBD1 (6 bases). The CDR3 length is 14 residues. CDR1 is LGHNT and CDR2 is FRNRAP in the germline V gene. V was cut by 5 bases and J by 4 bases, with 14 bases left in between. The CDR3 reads CASGQGIRGTEAFF. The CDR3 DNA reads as TGTGCTAGTGGTCAGGGGATTAGGGGCACTGAAGCTTTCTTT.

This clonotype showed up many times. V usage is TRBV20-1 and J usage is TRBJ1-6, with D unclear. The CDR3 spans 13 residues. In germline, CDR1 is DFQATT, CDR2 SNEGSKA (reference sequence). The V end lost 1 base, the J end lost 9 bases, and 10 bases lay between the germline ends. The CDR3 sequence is CSARVLQRSPLHF. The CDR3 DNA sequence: TGCAGTGCTAGAGTGCTGCAACGTTCACCCCTCCACTTT.

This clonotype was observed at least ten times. The CDR3 coding sequence is TGTGCCAGTAGTATTGGATGGGGCAGCGAAAAACTGTTTTTT. This codes for CASSIGWGSEKLFF. The V and J genes are TRBV19 and TRBJ1-4; a possible D gene is TRBD1 (5 bases). Per germline, CDR1 LNHDA and CDR2 SQIVND (reference sequence). V lost 3 bases to trimming and J lost 8 bases, with 13 bases between them. The CDR3 is 14 residues long.

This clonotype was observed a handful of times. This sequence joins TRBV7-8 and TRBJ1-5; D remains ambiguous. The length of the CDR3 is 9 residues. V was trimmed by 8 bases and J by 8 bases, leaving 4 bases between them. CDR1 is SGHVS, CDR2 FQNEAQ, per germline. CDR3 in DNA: TGTGCCAGCGGGGAGCCCCAGCATTTT. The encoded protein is CASGEPQHF. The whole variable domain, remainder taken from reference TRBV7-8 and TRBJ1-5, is GAGVSQSPRYKVAKRGQDVALRCDPISGHVSLFWYQQALGQGPEFLTYFQNEAQLDKSGLPSDRFFAERPEGSVSTLKIQRTQQEDSAVYLCASGEPQHFGDGTRLSIL.

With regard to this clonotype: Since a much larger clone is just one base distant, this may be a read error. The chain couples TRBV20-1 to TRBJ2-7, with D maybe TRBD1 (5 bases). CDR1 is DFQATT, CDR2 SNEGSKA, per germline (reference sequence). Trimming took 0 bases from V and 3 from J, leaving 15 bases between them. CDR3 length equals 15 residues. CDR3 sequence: CSARDQCRARYEQYF. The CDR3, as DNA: TGCAGTGCTAGAGATCAATGCAGGGCTCGCTACGAGCAGTACTTC.

The CDR3: CASSLVTGQAGTQYF. The CDR3, as DNA: TGCGCCAGCAGCTTGGTTACGGGACAGGCGGGGACCCAGTACTTC. The chain has TRBV5-1 and TRBJ2-5; 8 bases align to TRBD1. The CDR3 loop spans 15 amino acids. V trimming: 0 bases; J trimming: 7 bases; junction bases outside the gene matches: 8. Germline V gives CDR1 SGHRS, CDR2 YFSETQ.